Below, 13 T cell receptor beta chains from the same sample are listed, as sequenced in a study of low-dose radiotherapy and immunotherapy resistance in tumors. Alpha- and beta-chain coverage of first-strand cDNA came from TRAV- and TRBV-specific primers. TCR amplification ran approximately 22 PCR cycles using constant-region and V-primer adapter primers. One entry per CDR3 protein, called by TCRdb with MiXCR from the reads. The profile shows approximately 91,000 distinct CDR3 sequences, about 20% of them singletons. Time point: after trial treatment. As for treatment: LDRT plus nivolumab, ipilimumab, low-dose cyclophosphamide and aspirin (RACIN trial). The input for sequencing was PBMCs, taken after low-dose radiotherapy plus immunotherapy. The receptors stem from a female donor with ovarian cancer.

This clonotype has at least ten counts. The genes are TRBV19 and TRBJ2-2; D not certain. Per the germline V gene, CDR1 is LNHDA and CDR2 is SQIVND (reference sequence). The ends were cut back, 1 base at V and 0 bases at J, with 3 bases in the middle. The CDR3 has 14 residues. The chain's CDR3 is CASSIVPNTGELFF. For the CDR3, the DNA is TGTGCCAGTAGTATAGTGCCGAACACCGGGGAGCTGTTTTTT. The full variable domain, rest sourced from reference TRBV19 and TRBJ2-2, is DGGITQSPKYLFRKEGQNVTLSCEQNLNHDAMYWYRQDPGQGLRLIYYSQIVNDFQKGDIAEGYSVSREKKESFPLTVTSAQKNPTAFYLCASSIVPNTGELFFGEGSRLTVL.

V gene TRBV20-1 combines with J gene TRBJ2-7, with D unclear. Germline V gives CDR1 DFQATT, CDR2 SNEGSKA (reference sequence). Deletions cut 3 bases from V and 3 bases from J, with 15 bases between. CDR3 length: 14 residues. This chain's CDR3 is CSARVLTGVYEQYF. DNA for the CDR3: TGCAGTGCTAGGGTCCTAACCGGAGTCTACGAGCAGTACTTC.

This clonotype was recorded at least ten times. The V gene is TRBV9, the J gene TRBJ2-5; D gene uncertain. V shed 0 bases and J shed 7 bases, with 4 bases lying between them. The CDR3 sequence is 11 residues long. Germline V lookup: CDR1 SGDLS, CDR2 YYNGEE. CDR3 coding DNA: TGTGCCAGCAGCGTAGGGGGGACCCAGTACTTC. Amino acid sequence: CASSVGGTQYF.

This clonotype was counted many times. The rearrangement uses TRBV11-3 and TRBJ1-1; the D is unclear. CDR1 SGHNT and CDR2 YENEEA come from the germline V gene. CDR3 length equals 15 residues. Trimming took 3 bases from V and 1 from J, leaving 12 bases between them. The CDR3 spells CASSFPDSRNTEAFF. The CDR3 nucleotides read TGTGCCAGCAGCTTCCCGGACTCAAGGAACACTGAAGCTTTCTTT.

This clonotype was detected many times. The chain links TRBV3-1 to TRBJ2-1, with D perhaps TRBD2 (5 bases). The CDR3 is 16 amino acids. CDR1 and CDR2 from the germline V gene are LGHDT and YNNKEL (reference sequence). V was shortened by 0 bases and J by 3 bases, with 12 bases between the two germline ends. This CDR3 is CASSQDADWNYNEQFF. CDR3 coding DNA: TGTGCCAGCAGCCAAGATGCGGACTGGAACTACAATGAGCAGTTCTTC.

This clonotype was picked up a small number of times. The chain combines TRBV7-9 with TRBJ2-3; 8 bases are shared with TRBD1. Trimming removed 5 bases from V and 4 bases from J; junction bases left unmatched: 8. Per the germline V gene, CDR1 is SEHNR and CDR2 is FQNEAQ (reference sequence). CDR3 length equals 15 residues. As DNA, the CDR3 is TGTGCCAGCAGCCACGACAGGGGAGGAGCAGATACGCAGTATTTT. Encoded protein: CASSHDRGGADTQYF. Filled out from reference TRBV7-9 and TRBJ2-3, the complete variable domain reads DTGVSQNPRHKITKRGQNVTFRCDPISEHNRLYWYRQTLGQGPEFLTYFQNEAQLEKSRLLSDRFSAERPKGSFSTLEIQRTEQGDSAMYLCASSHDRGGADTQYFGPGTRLTVL.

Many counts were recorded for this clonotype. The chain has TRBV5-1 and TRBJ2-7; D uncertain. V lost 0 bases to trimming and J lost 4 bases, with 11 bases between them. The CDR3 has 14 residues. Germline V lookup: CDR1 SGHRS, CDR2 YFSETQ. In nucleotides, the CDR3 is TGCGCCAGCAGCTTGGTCTCTGGGAAGTACGAGCAGTACTTC. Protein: CASSLVSGKYEQYF.

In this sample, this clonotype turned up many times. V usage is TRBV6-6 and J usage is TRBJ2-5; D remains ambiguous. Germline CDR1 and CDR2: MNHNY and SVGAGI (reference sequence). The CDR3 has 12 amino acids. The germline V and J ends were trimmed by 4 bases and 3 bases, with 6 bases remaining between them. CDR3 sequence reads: CASSFHEETQYF. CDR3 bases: TGTGCCAGCAGTTTTCATGAAGAGACCCAGTACTTC.

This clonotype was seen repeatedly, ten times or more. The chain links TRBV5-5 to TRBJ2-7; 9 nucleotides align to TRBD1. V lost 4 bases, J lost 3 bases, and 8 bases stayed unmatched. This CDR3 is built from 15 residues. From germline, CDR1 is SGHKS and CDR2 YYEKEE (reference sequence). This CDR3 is CASSSSGTGFYEQYF. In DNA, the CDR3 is TGTGCCAGCAGCAGCTCCGGGACAGGGTTCTACGAGCAGTACTTC. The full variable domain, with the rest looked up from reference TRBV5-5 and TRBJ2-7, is DAGVTQSPTHLIKTRGQQVTLRCSPISGHKSVSWYQQVLGQGPQFIFQYYEKEERGRGNFPDRFSARQFPNYSSELNVNALLLGDSALYLCASSSSGTGFYEQYFGPGTRLTVT.

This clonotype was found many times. The CDR3 loop reads CASSLEPTQGGIAGYTF. In DNA, the CDR3 is TGTGCCAGCAGCTTGGAACCCACGCAGGGGGGGATCGCTGGCTACACCTTC. This sequence joins TRBV5-5 and TRBJ1-2, with 7 bases fitting TRBD1. From germline, CDR1 is SGHKS and CDR2 YYEKEE (reference sequence). This CDR3 has 17 amino acids. The J segment lost 7 bases and the V segment lost 0 bases, leaving 15 bases of the junction unmatched.

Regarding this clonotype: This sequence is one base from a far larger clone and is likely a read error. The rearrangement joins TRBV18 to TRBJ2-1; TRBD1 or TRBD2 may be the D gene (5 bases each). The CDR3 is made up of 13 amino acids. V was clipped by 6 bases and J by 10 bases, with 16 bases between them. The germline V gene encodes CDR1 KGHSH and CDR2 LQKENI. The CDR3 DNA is TGTGCCAGCTCGCCCGGGACCTACTACGAGCAGTTCTTC. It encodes CASSPGTYYEQFF.

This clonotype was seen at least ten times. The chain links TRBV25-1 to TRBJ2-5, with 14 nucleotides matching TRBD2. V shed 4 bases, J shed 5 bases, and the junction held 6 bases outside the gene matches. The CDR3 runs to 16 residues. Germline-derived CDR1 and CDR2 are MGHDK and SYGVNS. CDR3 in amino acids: CASSVGTSGSQETQYF. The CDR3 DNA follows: TGTGCCAGCAGTGTCGGGACTAGCGGGAGTCAGGAGACCCAGTACTTC.

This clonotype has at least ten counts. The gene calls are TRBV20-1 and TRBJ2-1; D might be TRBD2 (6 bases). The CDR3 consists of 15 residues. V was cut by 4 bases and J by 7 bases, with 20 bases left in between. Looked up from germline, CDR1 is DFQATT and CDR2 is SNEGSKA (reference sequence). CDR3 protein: CSATGGAGTGNEQFF. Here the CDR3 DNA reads TGCAGTGCTACCGGCGGGGCGGGAACCGGGAATGAGCAGTTCTTC.